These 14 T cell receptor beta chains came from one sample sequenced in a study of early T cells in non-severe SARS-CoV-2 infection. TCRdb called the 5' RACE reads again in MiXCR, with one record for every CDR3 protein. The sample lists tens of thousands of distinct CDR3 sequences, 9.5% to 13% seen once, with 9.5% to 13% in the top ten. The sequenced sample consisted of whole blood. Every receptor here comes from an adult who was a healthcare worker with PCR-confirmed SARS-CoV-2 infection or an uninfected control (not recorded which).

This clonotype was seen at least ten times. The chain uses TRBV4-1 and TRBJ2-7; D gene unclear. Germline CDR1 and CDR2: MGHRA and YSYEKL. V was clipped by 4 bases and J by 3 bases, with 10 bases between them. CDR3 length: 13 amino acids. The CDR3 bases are TGCGCCAGCAGCCGGGTCGCTGACTACGAGCAGTACTTC. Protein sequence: CASSRVADYEQYF.

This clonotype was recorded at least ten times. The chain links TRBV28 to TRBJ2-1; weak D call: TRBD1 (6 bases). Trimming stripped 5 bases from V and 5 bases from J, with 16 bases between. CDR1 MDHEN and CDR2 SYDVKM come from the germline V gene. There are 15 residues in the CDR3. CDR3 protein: CASSDSGTLNNEQFF. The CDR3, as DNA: TGTGCCAGCAGTGATTCCGGGACACTTAACAATGAGCAGTTCTTC.

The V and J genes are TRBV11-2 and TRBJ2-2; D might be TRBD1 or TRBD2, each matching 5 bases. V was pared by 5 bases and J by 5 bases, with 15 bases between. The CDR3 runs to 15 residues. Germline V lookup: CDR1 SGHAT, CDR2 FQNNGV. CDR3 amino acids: CASSLIVGVTGELFF. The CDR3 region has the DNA TGTGCCAGCAGCCTTATTGTGGGGGTTACCGGGGAGCTGTTTTTT.

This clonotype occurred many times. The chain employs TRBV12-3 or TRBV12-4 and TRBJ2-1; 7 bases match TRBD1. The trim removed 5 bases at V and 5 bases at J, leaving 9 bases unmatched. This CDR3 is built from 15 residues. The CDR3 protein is CASSPLGGPNNEQFF. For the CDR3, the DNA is TGTGCCAGCAGTCCCTTAGGGGGCCCTAACAATGAGCAGTTCTTC.

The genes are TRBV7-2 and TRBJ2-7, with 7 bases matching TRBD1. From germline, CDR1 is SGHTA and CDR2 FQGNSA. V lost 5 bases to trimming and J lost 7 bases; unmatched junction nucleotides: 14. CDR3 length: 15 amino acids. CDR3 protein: CASSIRQGPYGEQYF. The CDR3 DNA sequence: TGTGCCAGCAGCATCCGACAGGGACCTTACGGGGAGCAGTACTTC.

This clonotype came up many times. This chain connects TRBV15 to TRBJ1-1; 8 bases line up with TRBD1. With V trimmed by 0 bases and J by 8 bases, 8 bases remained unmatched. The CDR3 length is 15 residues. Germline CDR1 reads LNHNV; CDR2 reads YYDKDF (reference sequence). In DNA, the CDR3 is TGTGCCACCAGCAGAGAGCGGGACAGGCCGGTGGAAGCTTTCTTT. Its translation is CATSRERDRPVEAFF.

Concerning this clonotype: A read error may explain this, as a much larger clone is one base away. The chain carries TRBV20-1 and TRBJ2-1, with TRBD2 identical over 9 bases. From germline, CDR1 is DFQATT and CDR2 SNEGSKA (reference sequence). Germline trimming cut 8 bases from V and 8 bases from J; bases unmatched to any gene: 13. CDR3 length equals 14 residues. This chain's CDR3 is CSPLAGLISDEQFF. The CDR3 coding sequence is TGCAGTCCCCTAGCGGGGCTTATAAGCGATGAGCAGTTCTTC.

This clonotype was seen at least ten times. CDR3 in DNA: TGTGCCAGCAGCTTCCAAACTCGCCCTTCTGGAAACACCATATATTTT. This encodes CASSFQTRPSGNTIYF. J is TRBJ1-3 and V is TRBV7-2; D unclear. The CDR3 contains 16 residues. The ends were cut back, 3 bases at V and 1 base at J, with 13 bases in the middle. Germline CDR1 reads SGHTA; CDR2 reads FQGNSA.

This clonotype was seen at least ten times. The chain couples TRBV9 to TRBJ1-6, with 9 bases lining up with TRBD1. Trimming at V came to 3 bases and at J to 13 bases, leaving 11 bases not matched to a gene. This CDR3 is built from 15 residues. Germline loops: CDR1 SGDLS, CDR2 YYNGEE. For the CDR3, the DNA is TGTGCCAGCAGCGAGCGTCCGGGACAGGGTTCCCCCCTCCACTTT. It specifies CASSERPGQGSPLHF.

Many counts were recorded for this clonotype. CDR3 nucleotides: TGTGCCAGCGGGTCACCTATGATTTTGCTAACATCCCGGGAGCTGTTTTTT. Amino acid sequence: CASGSPMILLTSRELFF. The rearrangement links TRBV9 to TRBJ2-2; D call uncertain. V was cut by 7 bases and J by 9 bases, with 28 bases left in between. This CDR3 is built from 17 residues. Germline lookup yields CDR1 SGDLS and CDR2 YYNGEE.

Written as DNA, the CDR3 is TGCGCCAGCAGCCTTAGGGGGACAGGGGTGTTGAACACTGAAGCTTTCTTT. Its protein product is CASSLRGTGVLNTEAFF. The chain recombines TRBV4-1 with TRBJ1-1, with 10 bases lining up with TRBD1. Germline V CDR1 and CDR2: MGHRA, YSYEKL. Trimming cost V 4 bases and J 0 bases; bases outside gene matches: 8. This CDR3 contains 17 residues.

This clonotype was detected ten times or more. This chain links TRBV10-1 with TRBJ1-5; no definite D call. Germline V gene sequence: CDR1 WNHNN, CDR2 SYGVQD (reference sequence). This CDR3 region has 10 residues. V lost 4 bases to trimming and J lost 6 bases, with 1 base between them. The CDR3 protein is CASSGQPQHF. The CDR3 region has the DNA TGCGCCAGCAGTGGTCAGCCCCAGCATTTT.

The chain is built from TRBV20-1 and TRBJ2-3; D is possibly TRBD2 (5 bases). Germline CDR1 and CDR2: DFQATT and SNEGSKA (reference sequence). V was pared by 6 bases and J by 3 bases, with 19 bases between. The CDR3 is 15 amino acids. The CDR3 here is CSASPEVARTDTQYF. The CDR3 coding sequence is TGCAGTGCCAGTCCTGAGGTAGCGCGTACAGATACGCAGTATTTT.

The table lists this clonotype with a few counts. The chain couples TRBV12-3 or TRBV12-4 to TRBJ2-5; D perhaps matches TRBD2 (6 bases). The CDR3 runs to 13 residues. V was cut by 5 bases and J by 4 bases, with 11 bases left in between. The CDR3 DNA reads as TGTGCCAGCAGTCGGGACTGGGGAGAGACCCAGTACTTC. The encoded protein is CASSRDWGETQYF.